The sequence of this T cell receptor (beta chain) was determined in a study of Graves' ophthalmopathy and Graves' hyperthyroidism. Using RNA transcripts, the TCR beta CDR3 regions were amplified. First-round RT-PCR relied on HTBI primers, and a second-round multiplex PCR came next. In TCRdb, the multiplex PCR reads were re-called with MiXCR into one record per CDR3 protein. Among fewer than 650,000 distinct CDR3 sequences listed, 20% to 25% were seen once. This clonotype was counted many times. The CDR3 has 15 residues. V was clipped by 5 bases and J by 2 bases, with 16 bases between them. In germline, CDR1 is SGHAT, CDR2 FQNNGV.

This sequence was found in a woman aged 18 to 35 with stable Graves' hyperthyroidism. Some clones in this sample may be carry-over from other donors' samples. What was sequenced was peripheral blood. The chain is built from TRBV11-2 and TRBJ2-7, with unresolved D. CDR3 bases: TGTGCCAGCAGCCCCTCAACATCAGACCCCTACGAGCAGTACTTC. It specifies CASSPSTSDPYEQYF.